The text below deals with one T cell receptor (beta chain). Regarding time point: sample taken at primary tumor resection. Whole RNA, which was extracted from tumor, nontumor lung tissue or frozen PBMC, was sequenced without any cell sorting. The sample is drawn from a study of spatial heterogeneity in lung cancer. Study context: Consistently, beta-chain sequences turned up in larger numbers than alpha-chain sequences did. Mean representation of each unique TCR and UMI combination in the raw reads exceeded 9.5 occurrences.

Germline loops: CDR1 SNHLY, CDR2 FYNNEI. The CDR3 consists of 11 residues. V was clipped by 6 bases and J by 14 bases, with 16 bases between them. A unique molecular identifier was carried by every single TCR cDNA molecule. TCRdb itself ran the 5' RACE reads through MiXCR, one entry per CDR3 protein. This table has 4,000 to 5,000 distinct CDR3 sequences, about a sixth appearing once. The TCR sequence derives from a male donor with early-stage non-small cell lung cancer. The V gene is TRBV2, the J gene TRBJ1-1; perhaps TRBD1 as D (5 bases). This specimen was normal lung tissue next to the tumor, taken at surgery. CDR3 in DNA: TGTGCCAGCAGCCCCGGACTACAGGACTTCTTT. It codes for CASSPGLQDFF.